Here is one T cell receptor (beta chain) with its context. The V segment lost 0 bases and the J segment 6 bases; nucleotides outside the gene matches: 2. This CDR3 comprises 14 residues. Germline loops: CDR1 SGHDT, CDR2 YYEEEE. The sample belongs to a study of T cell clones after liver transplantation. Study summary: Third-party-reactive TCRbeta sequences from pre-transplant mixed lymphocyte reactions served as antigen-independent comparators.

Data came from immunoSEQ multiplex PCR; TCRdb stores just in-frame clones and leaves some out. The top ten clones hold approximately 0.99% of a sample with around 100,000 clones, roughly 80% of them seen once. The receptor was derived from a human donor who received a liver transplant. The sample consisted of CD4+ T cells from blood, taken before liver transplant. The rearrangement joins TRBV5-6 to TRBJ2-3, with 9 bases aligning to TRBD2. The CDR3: CASSLGLAGDTQYF. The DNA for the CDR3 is TGTGCCAGCAGCTTGGGTCTAGCGGGGGATACGCAGTATTTT.